The 9 T cell receptor beta chains reported below all come from one sample, sequenced in a study of beta chain features in type 1 diabetes. The study reverse transcribed the entire isolated RNA, so it sequenced expressed TCRB transcripts. Here immunoSEQ multiplex PCR was the method, and the copy in TCRdb shows in-frame clones only, minus some. The sample records some 160,000 clones, around 9% being singletons. Study-level findings and limits: Significant though moderate, a shortening of TCRB CDR3s appeared in all four CD4+ subsets of Type 1 diabetes patients.

Antigens for these TCRs are unknown. Sequenced material: central memory CD4+ T cells from blood. Receptors were obtained from a woman in her thirties with type 1 diabetes.

This clone has a handful of counts. V gene TRBV7-2 combines with J gene TRBJ2-7; 10 bases agree with TRBD2. J lost 4 bases, V lost 5 bases, and 11 bases had no gene match. The germline V gene encodes CDR1 SGHTA and CDR2 FQGNSA. This CDR3 region has 16 residues. The CDR3 loop is CASSLNSGRAMYEQYF. CDR3 DNA sequence: TGTGCCAGCAGCCTAAACAGCGGGAGGGCCATGTACGAGCAGTACTTC.

A few counts support this clone. V and J are TRBV12-5 and TRBJ1-1; no firm D call. There are 11 residues in the CDR3. Germline V gene data show CDR1 as LGHNT and CDR2 as FRNRAP. V was cut by 5 bases and J by 11 bases, with 12 bases left in between. CDR3 in amino acids: CASGPNIGAFF. CDR3 DNA: TGTGCTAGTGGTCCGAACATCGGGGCTTTCTTT.

The chain has TRBV11-2 and TRBJ1-4; D is unclear. From germline, CDR1 is SGHAT and CDR2 FQNNGV. The CDR3 is 16 residues long. V was shortened by 5 bases and J by 8 bases, with 21 bases between the two germline ends. Written as DNA, the CDR3 is TGTGCCAGCAGCCTTCCGTCAATCCTTCCGGGGGAAAAACTGTTTTTT. Translation: CASSLPSILPGEKLFF.

This clone was detected a few times. The CDR3 spells CASSYGLAGDEQFF. CDR3 bases: TGTGCCAGCAGTTACGGACTAGCGGGAGATGAGCAGTTCTTC. This chain uses TRBV6-5 with TRBJ2-1, with 13 bases matching TRBD2. The CDR3 is 14 residues long. Looked up from germline, CDR1 is MNHEY and CDR2 is SVGAGI. Unmatched junction bases numbered 0, after V lost 2 bases and J lost 8 bases.

This clone was observed a few times. This chain uses TRBV11-2 with TRBJ2-1; maybe TRBD1 (6 bases). Germline loops: CDR1 SGHAT, CDR2 FQNNGV. The CDR3 contains 14 residues. V lost 6 bases and J lost 5, with 14 bases in between. In DNA, the CDR3 is TGTGCCAGCAGAACTACAGGGCCCCACAATGAGCAGTTCTTC. Amino acids: CASRTTGPHNEQFF. The complete variable domain, with remaining parts taken from reference TRBV11-2 and TRBJ2-1, reads EAGVAQSPRYKIIEKRQSVAFWCNPISGHATLYWYQQILGQGPKLLIQFQNNGVVDDSQLPKDRFSAERLKGVDSTLKIQPAKLEDSAVYLCASRTTGPHNEQFFGPGTRLTVL.

J is TRBJ2-3 and V is TRBV19; 7 bases align to TRBD1. The CDR3 extends over 14 amino acids. CDR1 LNHDA and CDR2 SQIVND come from the germline V gene (reference sequence). The trim removed 10 bases at V and 3 bases at J, leaving 10 bases unmatched. CDR3 protein: CATGPRDRTDTQYF. CDR3 coding DNA: TGTGCCACCGGACCCCGGGACAGAACAGATACGCAGTATTTT.

This clone was observed a handful of times. The J gene is TRBJ2-5, the V gene TRBV6-6, with TRBD2 matching over 8 bases. Losses at the gene ends were 11 bases for V and 1 base for J; bases not matched to a gene: 6. CDR3 length: 13 residues. Germline CDR1 is MNHNY and CDR2 is SVGAGI (reference sequence). For the CDR3, the DNA is TGTGCCGCCCGTAGCGGGACCCAAGAGACCCAGTACTTC. Translating it yields CAARSGTQETQYF.

V and J are TRBV11-1 and TRBJ1-2; 9 nucleotides match TRBD1. The CDR3 is 14 residues long. Per the germline V gene, CDR1 is SGHAT and CDR2 is FQDESV (reference sequence). The V segment lost 5 bases and the J segment 7 bases; nucleotides outside the gene matches: 8. CDR3 sequence reads: CASSADRGDLGYTF. CDR3 sequence (DNA): TGTGCCAGCAGCGCGGACAGGGGCGACCTTGGCTACACCTTC.

The V call is TRBV5-4, the J call TRBJ2-3; 14 positions agree with TRBD2. Germline V gene lookup returns CDR1 SGHNT and CDR2 YYREEE (reference sequence). This CDR3 spans 14 amino acids. The V and J ends lost 9 bases and 8 bases, in that order; junction bases with no gene match: 8. Here the CDR3 DNA reads TGTGCCACCAACACCGGGACTAGCGGGGGTACGCAGTATTTT. This sequence encodes CATNTGTSGGTQYF.